The T cell receptor beta chain under discussion was sequenced for a study of cytomegalovirus exposure and HLA in healthy donors. Study at large: Most donors, 80% to 90% of over 350 genotyped, fell in the Caucasian-associated ancestry cluster.

This PCR relied on a set of 60 Vbeta primers and 13 Jbeta primers. Authors' methods: As a later analysis found, there were 80 million to 90 million unique TCR beta chains, of which around 10 million were shared. Libraries were prepared by immunoSEQ multiplex PCR; TCRdb keeps only in-frame clonotypes and omits some of them. Clone size and V and J calls were adopted from that table, with D and trimming inferred from the DNA. In the table there are under 150,000 clones, around 79% of which are singletons. Concerning this clone: Its cognate antigen is unknown.

Findings and caveats of the study: Rarity characterized most TCR sequences, yet some public TCRs appeared in many donors. Analyses of presence/absence relied on an assumption of roughly uniform sequencing depth across donors.

With V trimmed by 5 bases and J by 4 bases, 6 bases remained unmatched. The germline gives CDR1 SGHTA, CDR2 FQGTGA. The CDR3 covers 16 residues. The receptor was derived from a man aged 35 to 55 in good health and CMV-seropositive. The sequenced sample consisted of PBMCs. This sequence joins TRBV7-3 and TRBJ2-2, with 11 bases aligning to TRBD2. As DNA, the CDR3 is TGTGCCAGCAGCCCTCAAGGGACTAGCGGCACCGGGGAGCTGTTTTTT. Its translation is CASSPQGTSGTGELFF.